These 27 T cell receptor beta chains came from one sample sequenced in a study of identifying expanded T cells in peripheral blood (dated by TCRdb to between 2018 and 2021). Library prep was done by the immunoSEQ multiplex PCR assay. Drawn from immuneACCESS, this table holds only the in-frame rearrangements with V and J called that TCRdb kept. Clones are partly lost; checked studies trace under half to an unresolved V gene and leave the rest unexplained. This sample is represented by more than 85,000 clones; approximately 90% of them were singletons. The ten largest clones take up approximately 8% of the sample. The source material was blood. The receptor set was obtained from a person aged 18-69 years in good health.

Of note for this clone: Compared with germline, one end of the junction differs, possibly owing to a read error. The V gene is TRBV14, the J gene TRBJ2-7; 8 bases map to TRBD1. Per germline, CDR1 SGHDN and CDR2 FVKESK. The CDR3 spans 12 residues. CDR3 nucleotide sequence: TGTGCCAGCAGCCAAGGAGGGGACAGGCCGACTTTC. It is translated as CASSQGGDRPTF. Together with reference TRBV14 and TRBJ2-7, the CDR3 gives the full variable domain: EAGVTQFPSHSVIEKGQTVTLRCDPISGHDNLYWYRRVMGKEIKFLLHFVKESKQDESGMPNNRFLAERTGGTYSTLKVQPAELEDSGVYFCASSQGGDRPTFGPGTRLTVT.

The J gene is TRBJ1-1, the V gene TRBV29-1, with D unresolved. The germline V gene encodes CDR1 SQVTM and CDR2 ANQGSEA. This CDR3 has 11 residues. Trimming shortened V by 3 bases and J by 3 bases, and 5 bases separated the two germline ends. CDR3 sequence (DNA): TGCAGCGTTGACAGCGACACTGAAGCTTTCTTT. This gives the protein CSVDSDTEAFF.

The V gene is TRBV7-3, the J gene TRBJ2-1; TRBD2 aligns across 10 bases. V was clipped by 4 bases and J by 5 bases; unmatched bases: 8. CDR3 length: 16 residues. CDR1 is SGHTA and CDR2 is FQGTGA in the germline V gene. The CDR3 here is CASSSNLLAGDNEQFF. CDR3 DNA: TGTGCCAGCAGCTCAAACCTTCTAGCGGGGGACAATGAGCAGTTCTTC. The full variable domain, in which reference TRBV7-3 and TRBJ2-1 provide the parts outside the CDR3, is GAGVSQTPSNKVTEKGKYVELRCDPISGHTALYWYRQSLGQGPEFLIYFQGTGAADDSGLPNDRFFAVRPEGSVSTLKIQRTERGDSAVYLCASSSNLLAGDNEQFFGPGTRLTVL.

The J gene is TRBJ2-4, the V gene TRBV27, with D possibly matching TRBD1 (6 bases). V lost 0 bases and J 8 bases, leaving 8 bases between the germline ends. The CDR3 sequence is 13 residues long. Per germline, CDR1 MNHEY and CDR2 SMNVEV (reference sequence). The CDR3 here is CASSLSGQYIQYF. In DNA form, the CDR3 reads TGTGCCAGCAGTTTATCCGGACAGTACATTCAGTACTTC.

The genes are TRBV9 and TRBJ2-4; tentatively, D is TRBD2 (6 bases). Germline CDR1 reads SGDLS; CDR2 reads YYNGEE. The length of the CDR3 is 14 residues. Trimming cost V 0 bases and J 10 bases, with 14 bases left between them. CDR3 DNA sequence: TGTGCCAGCAGCGTAGACAGGAGCGGGTGGATTCAGTACTTC. Its protein is CASSVDRSGWIQYF. Full variable domain (outside the CDR3, taken from reference TRBV9 and TRBJ2-4): DSGVTQTPKHLITATGQRVTLRCSPRSGDLSVYWYQQSLDQGLQFLIQYYNGEERAKGNILERFSAQQFPDLHSELNLSSLELGDSALYFCASSVDRSGWIQYFGAGTRLSVL.

The chain combines TRBV11-3 with TRBJ1-1; 7 nucleotides align to TRBD1. With V trimmed by 5 bases and J by 8 bases, 5 bases remained unmatched. Germline CDR1 SGHNT, CDR2 YENEEA. CDR3 length: 12 residues. Written as DNA, the CDR3 is TGTGCCAGCAGCCCAGTGGGACAGGAAGCTTTCTTT. Translated, it gives CASSPVGQEAFF.

V usage is TRBV5-1 and J usage is TRBJ2-3; no definite D call. Trimming stripped 2 bases from V and 4 bases from J, with 11 bases between. Germline assignment: CDR1 SGHRS and CDR2 YFSETQ. This CDR3 region has 14 residues. The CDR3 region is CASSFSLASDTQYF. The CDR3, as DNA: TGCGCCAGCAGCTTTTCCTTAGCTTCAGATACGCAGTATTTT. Supplemented by reference TRBV5-1 and TRBJ2-3, the full variable domain reads KAGVTQTPRYLIKTRGQQVTLSCSPISGHRSVSWYQQTPGQGLQFLFEYFSETQRNKGNFPGRFSGRQFSNSRSEMNVSTLELGDSALYLCASSFSLASDTQYFGPGTRLTVL.

The gene calls are TRBV2 and TRBJ2-2; the D call may be TRBD1 or TRBD2 (5 bases each). Trimming removed 5 bases at V and 1 base at J, with 17 bases between. Germline V CDR1 and CDR2: SNHLY, FYNNEI. The CDR3 totals 17 residues. The CDR3 DNA reads TGTGCCAGCAGTCCGACCCCCGGGACCGAGAACACCGGGGAGCTGTTTTTT. This gives the protein CASSPTPGTENTGELFF.

The chain couples TRBV7-3 to TRBJ1-1; D call uncertain. The CDR3 is 13 amino acids. V lost 5 bases and J 0 bases, leaving 7 bases between the germline ends. Germline loops: CDR1 SGHTA, CDR2 FQGTGA. For the CDR3, the DNA is TGTGCCAGCAGCCAAGAACTGAACACTGAAGCTTTCTTT. Translation: CASSQELNTEAFF.

The V gene is TRBV27, the J gene TRBJ2-6; 9 bases are a match to TRBD1. Trimming took 6 bases from V and 0 from J; bases not matched to a gene: 9. CDR1 is MNHEY and CDR2 is SMNVEV in the germline V gene (reference sequence). This CDR3 region has 18 residues. The CDR3 region has the DNA TGTGCCAGCAGGTCCGGGACAGGGAGGCGCTCTGGGGCCAACGTCCTGACTTTC. This codes for CASRSGTGRRSGANVLTF.

The chain uses TRBV5-5 and TRBJ1-5; 11 bases line up with TRBD1. There are 16 residues in the CDR3. The J segment lost 0 bases and the V segment lost 4 bases, leaving 3 bases of the junction unmatched. Germline V CDR1 and CDR2: SGHKS, YYEKEE (reference sequence). The CDR3 is CASSRTGGGSNQPQHF. In nucleotides, the CDR3 is TGTGCCAGCAGCCGGACAGGGGGCGGTAGCAATCAGCCCCAGCATTTT.

The rearrangement links TRBV28 to TRBJ2-7, with TRBD2 as a possible D gene (5 bases). This CDR3 is 11 amino acids long. Germline loops: CDR1 MDHEN, CDR2 SYDVKM. V lost 8 bases and J lost 2, with 7 bases in between. CDR3 residues: CASFSAYEQYF. The CDR3 nucleotides are TGTGCCAGCTTTAGCGCCTACGAGCAGTACTTC.

The gene calls are TRBV4-3 and TRBJ1-2, with no clear D. The CDR3 extends over 15 amino acids. Deletions cut 1 base from V and 7 bases from J, with 16 bases between. CDR1 is LGHNA, CDR2 YSLEER, per germline. The CDR3 reads CASSQVPTLGPGYTF. As DNA, the CDR3 is TGCGCCAGCAGCCAAGTCCCCACCCTTGGGCCTGGCTACACCTTC.

The chain is built from TRBV7-6 and TRBJ2-1; the D is unclear. Germline lookup yields CDR1 SGHVS and CDR2 FNYEAQ. The V end was cut by 8 bases, the J end by 8 bases, with 16 bases between. The CDR3 is made up of 13 amino acids. The CDR3 nucleotides read TGTGCCAGCTTCGATCCTGGTCTCGATGAGCAGTTCTTC. This gives the protein CASFDPGLDEQFF.

The V gene is TRBV4-1, the J gene TRBJ1-2, with 7 bases identical to TRBD1. The trim removed 1 base at V and 7 bases at J, leaving 9 bases unmatched. This CDR3 comprises 15 residues. The germline V gene has CDR1 MGHRA and CDR2 YSYEKL. This chain's CDR3 is CASSQVEGAWSGYTF. Written as DNA, the CDR3 is TGCGCCAGCAGCCAAGTAGAGGGGGCGTGGAGTGGCTACACCTTC.

The V call is TRBV6-6, the J call TRBJ1-5, with D tentatively TRBD1 (6 bases). The CDR3 has 14 residues. V lost 7 bases to trimming and J lost 3 bases, with 13 bases between them. Germline V lookup: CDR1 MNHNY, CDR2 SVGAGI (reference sequence). The CDR3 region has the DNA TGTGCCAGCATTCTTGACAGGAACAATCAGCCCCAGCATTTT. Its translation: CASILDRNNQPQHF.

V usage is TRBV14 and J usage is TRBJ2-7, with 10 bases lining up with TRBD2. Germline V gives CDR1 SGHDN, CDR2 FVKESK. The V and J ends lost 5 bases and 0 bases, in that order; junction bases with no gene match: 4. The CDR3 runs 15 residues. The CDR3 reads CASSRLAGDSYEQYF. The DNA for the CDR3 is TGTGCCAGCAGCAGGCTAGCGGGGGACTCCTACGAGCAGTACTTC.

The J gene is TRBJ2-7, the V gene TRBV11-2, with 7 bases aligning to TRBD1. V was clipped by 1 base and J by 2 bases; unmatched bases: 8. Per the germline V gene, CDR1 is SGHAT and CDR2 is FQNNGV. The CDR3 totals 16 residues. The chain's CDR3 is CASSLVVGTVTYEQYF. CDR3 bases: TGTGCCAGCAGCTTAGTGGTGGGGACAGTCACCTACGAGCAGTACTTC. The variable domain in full, with the rest retrieved from reference TRBV11-2 and TRBJ2-7, is EAGVAQSPRYKIIEKRQSVAFWCNPISGHATLYWYQQILGQGPKLLIQFQNNGVVDDSQLPKDRFSAERLKGVDSTLKIQPAKLEDSAVYLCASSLVVGTVTYEQYFGPGTRLTVT.

The V and J genes are TRBV5-1 and TRBJ2-1; D is possibly TRBD1 or TRBD2 (5 bases each). The ends were cut back, 4 bases at V and 2 bases at J, with 19 bases in the middle. The germline V gene encodes CDR1 SGHRS and CDR2 YFSETQ. The CDR3 loop spans 17 amino acids. This CDR3 is CASSPRGPRETYNEQFF. The CDR3 DNA follows: TGCGCCAGCAGCCCTCGGGGCCCCAGAGAAACCTACAATGAGCAGTTCTTC. Drawing the rest from reference TRBV5-1 and TRBJ2-1, the complete variable domain is KAGVTQTPRYLIKTRGQQVTLSCSPISGHRSVSWYQQTPGQGLQFLFEYFSETQRNKGNFPGRFSGRQFSNSRSEMNVSTLELGDSALYLCASSPRGPRETYNEQFFGPGTRLTVL.

CDR3: CASSQEWGVVSDTQYF. As DNA, the CDR3 is TGTGCCAGCAGCCAAGAGTGGGGGGTCGTCTCTGATACGCAGTATTTT. The chain uses TRBV4-2 and TRBJ2-3, with D perhaps matching TRBD2 (6 bases). Germline lookup yields CDR1 LGHNA and CDR2 YNFKEQ. Trimming shortened V by 0 bases and J by 6 bases, and 16 bases separated the two germline ends. The CDR3 has 16 amino acids.

The CDR3 region has the DNA TGTGCCAGCAGTCGGGACAGGGCAGGAGAGACCCAGTACTTC. Translated: CASSRDRAGETQYF. The chain recombines TRBV2 with TRBJ2-5; the match to TRBD1 covers 9 bases. This CDR3 is 14 amino acids long. V gave up 5 bases and J gave up 4 bases; unmatched junction bases: 5. CDR1 SNHLY and CDR2 FYNNEI come from the germline V gene.

The chain recombines TRBV6-5 with TRBJ1-1, with D perhaps matching TRBD1 (5 bases). There are 14 residues in the CDR3. Germline V gives CDR1 MNHEY, CDR2 SVGAGI. Between the trimmed V and J ends, which lost 2 bases and 0 bases, there was a span of 7 bases. CDR3 DNA sequence: TGTGCCAGCAGTTACAGGGGAATGAACACTGAAGCTTTCTTT. This gives the protein CASSYRGMNTEAFF.

The chain carries TRBV18 and TRBJ2-7, with TRBD1 identical over 9 bases. CDR3 size: 15 residues. The V segment lost 3 bases and the J segment 5 bases; nucleotides outside the gene matches: 8. Looked up from germline, CDR1 is KGHSH and CDR2 is LQKENI. Here the CDR3 DNA reads TGTGCCAGCTCACCGGGACAGGGAGTTTTCGACGAGCAGTACTTC. Translating gives CASSPGQGVFDEQYF.

V gene TRBV11-3 combines with J gene TRBJ2-4; D is unclear. Germline V lookup: CDR1 SGHNT, CDR2 YENEEA. The CDR3 is 12 residues long. The ends were cut back, 4 bases at V and 9 bases at J, with 10 bases in the middle. CDR3 DNA sequence: TGTGCCAGCAGCTCCACCGTTGGCATTCAGTACTTC. It specifies CASSSTVGIQYF.

The genes are TRBV19 and TRBJ2-7, with 12 bases lining up with TRBD1. The CDR3 loop spans 14 amino acids. V shed 4 bases and J 7 bases; nucleotides not matched to a gene: 5. Germline V gene data show CDR1 as LNHDA and CDR2 as SQIVND (reference sequence). The CDR3 region is CASSTGQGAREQYF. CDR3 DNA sequence: TGTGCCAGTAGTACGGGACAGGGGGCGCGTGAGCAGTACTTC.

The chain joins TRBV18 to TRBJ2-5; 7 nucleotides match TRBD1. This CDR3 region has 14 residues. V was pared by 5 bases and J by 1 base, with 4 bases of the junction left unmatched. Germline assignment: CDR1 KGHSH and CDR2 LQKENI. The CDR3 is CASSRAGGQETQYF. The CDR3 region has the DNA TGTGCCAGCTCAAGAGCAGGGGGCCAAGAGACCCAGTACTTC.

This clone has just one count. The gene calls are TRBV4-1 and TRBJ1-2; D is unresolved. The CDR3 covers 17 residues. Germline CDR1 is MGHRA and CDR2 is YSYEKL. V was clipped by 0 bases and J by 2 bases, with 16 bases between them. The CDR3 DNA follows: TGCGCCAGCAGCCAAGATCGGACCTCTGGCGCAAACTATGGCTACACCTTC. Its protein is CASSQDRTSGANYGYTF.